The 25 T cell receptor beta chains below come from one sample, sequenced in a study of T cells after yellow fever vaccination. TCRdb independently ran MiXCR on the 5' RACE reads; one entry per CDR3 protein. The sample contains about 400,000 distinct CDR3 sequences, around a tenth of which appear only once. The material sequenced was PBMCs, taken on the day of the first yellow fever vaccination. Receptors were obtained from a man younger than 35 who received the YFV17D yellow fever vaccine.

The chain couples TRBV14 to TRBJ2-7; D gene unclear. V was cut by 0 bases and J by 2 bases, with 11 bases left in between. The CDR3 is 15 amino acids. Germline V gene lookup returns CDR1 SGHDN and CDR2 FVKESK. The CDR3 bases are TGTGCCAGCAGCCAAGAAGTGAACACCGCCTACGAGCAGTACTTC. It translates to CASSQEVNTAYEQYF.

This chain uses TRBV15 with TRBJ1-6, with D hard to call. The CDR3 is 15 amino acids. CDR1 is LNHNV, CDR2 YYDKDF, per germline (reference sequence). Trimming removed 1 base at V and 6 bases at J, with 10 bases between. The CDR3 loop is CATSRVGRSNSPLHF. CDR3 sequence (DNA): TGTGCCACCAGCAGAGTAGGGAGGAGTAATTCACCCCTCCACTTT.

This clonotype was counted between two and nine times. The rearrangement links TRBV18 to TRBJ1-6; tentative D call: TRBD1 (5 bases). Trimming shortened V by 7 bases and J by 8 bases, and 18 bases separated the two germline ends. Germline V gene sequence: CDR1 KGHSH, CDR2 LQKENI. This CDR3 comprises 15 residues. CDR3 DNA sequence: TGTGCCAGCTGCCCCTCGGGGCCGGGCGATTCACCCCTCCACTTT. Its protein product is CASCPSGPGDSPLHF. Looking up the rest from reference TRBV18 and TRBJ1-6 gives the full variable domain: NAGVMQNPRHLVRRRGQEARLRCSPMKGHSHVYWYRQLPEEGLKFMVYLQKENIIDESGMPKERFSAEFPKEGPSILRIQQVVRGDSAAYFCASCPSGPGDSPLHFGNGTRLTVT.

This clonotype was counted only a few times. The chain recombines TRBV6-5 with TRBJ2-7; no reliable D call. The CDR3 runs 14 residues. V was pared by 4 bases and J by 3 bases, with 13 bases between. Germline V CDR1 and CDR2: MNHEY, SVGAGI. CDR3 sequence reads: CASSSHPFSYEQYF. The CDR3 nucleotides read TGTGCCAGCAGTTCCCACCCGTTCAGCTACGAGCAGTACTTC.

This clonotype was seen only a few times. The chain joins TRBV6-1 to TRBJ2-7; 10 bases match TRBD2. V was pared by 8 bases and J by 7 bases, with 8 bases of the junction left unmatched. This CDR3 is built from 13 residues. Germline CDR1 is MNHNS and CDR2 is SASEGT. DNA of the CDR3: TGTGCCAGCCCGGCAGCGGGGGGGCAGGAGCAGTACTTC. Protein product: CASPAAGGQEQYF.

This clonotype was observed a few times. V gene TRBV15 combines with J gene TRBJ1-1, with TRBD1 matching 10 bases. Germline V gives CDR1 LNHNV, CDR2 YYDKDF (reference sequence). J was trimmed by 7 bases and V by 1 base; bases with no gene match: 6. This CDR3 is 15 amino acids long. The CDR3 DNA is TGTGCCACCAGCAGAGCCGGGACAGGGGTAGGTGAAGCTTTCTTT. It codes for CATSRAGTGVGEAFF.

The rearrangement joins TRBV7-9 to TRBJ2-1; no firm D call. V was cut by 3 bases and J by 8 bases, with 11 bases left in between. Per germline, CDR1 SEHNR and CDR2 FQNEAQ (reference sequence). The CDR3 totals 13 residues. CDR3 nucleotide sequence: TGTGCCAGCAGCTTTAGGTCCGGCCATGAGCAGTTCTTC. It yields the protein CASSFRSGHEQFF.

This clonotype was recorded a few times. The chain couples TRBV19 to TRBJ2-5; no firm D call. CDR3 length equals 14 residues. CDR1 is LNHDA, CDR2 SQIVND, per germline (reference sequence). V gave up 7 bases and J gave up 2 bases, with 14 bases separating them. In nucleotides, the CDR3 is TGTGCCAGTATCCGGCTAGACGGACAAGAGACCCAGTACTTC. Protein sequence: CASIRLDGQETQYF.

The rearrangement joins TRBV12-3 or TRBV12-4 to TRBJ2-1; the D gene is possibly TRBD2 (5 bases). Trimming removed 4 bases at V and 3 bases at J, with 13 bases between. The CDR3 extends over 15 amino acids. CDR3 in amino acids: CASSSATIFYNEQFF. The CDR3 nucleotides are TGTGCCAGCAGTTCCGCGACTATTTTCTACAATGAGCAGTTCTTC.

This clonotype showed up many times. The chain has TRBV7-2 and TRBJ2-2, with a tentative D call TRBD2 (5 bases). Germline CDR1 and CDR2: SGHTA and FQGNSA. V gave up 5 bases and J gave up 1 base, with 11 bases separating them. The CDR3 runs to 15 residues. CDR3 sequence: CASSRGPGNTGELFF. As DNA, the CDR3 is TGTGCCAGCAGCAGAGGGCCAGGGAACACCGGGGAGCTGTTTTTT.

The gene calls are TRBV30 and TRBJ2-7, with 7 nucleotides matching TRBD1. This CDR3 is built from 13 residues. In germline, CDR1 is GTSNPN, CDR2 SVGIG (reference sequence). Trimming took 2 bases from V and 5 from J; bases not matched to a gene: 6. In DNA form, the CDR3 reads TGTGCCTGGAGTCGACAGGGAAGTAACGAGCAGTACTTC. Translation: CAWSRQGSNEQYF.

In this sample, this clonotype turned up a few times. The rearrangement joins TRBV7-9 to TRBJ1-2; D gene ambiguous. CDR1 is SEHNR, CDR2 FQNEAQ, per germline (reference sequence). Trimming left V 5 bases short and J 1 base short, with 11 bases between. This CDR3 is built from 14 residues. CDR3 protein: CASSRGMVNYGYTF. Here the CDR3 DNA reads TGTGCCAGCAGCCGTGGTATGGTTAACTATGGCTACACCTTC.

This clonotype was seen repeatedly, ten times or more. CDR3 in amino acids: CASSFSGTTEAFF. CDR3 sequence (DNA): TGTGCCAGCAGTTTTTCGGGGACCACTGAAGCTTTCTTT. This chain links TRBV12-3 or TRBV12-4 with TRBJ1-1, with D maybe TRBD1 (5 bases). The CDR3 length is 13 residues. Trimming cost V 3 bases and J 4 bases, with 9 bases left between them.

This clonotype was detected a few times. The chain has TRBV29-1 and TRBJ2-3, with TRBD1 identical over 8 bases. The germline CDR1 and CDR2 sequences are SQVTM and ANQGSEA. Trimming removed 6 bases from V and 4 bases from J; junction bases left unmatched: 6. This CDR3 contains 13 residues. CDR3 sequence (DNA): TGCAGCGTAAAGACAGGGGTCGCAGATACGCAGTATTTT. Translated, it gives CSVKTGVADTQYF.

The chain joins TRBV4-3 to TRBJ2-3; tentative D call: TRBD1 (6 bases). V was clipped by 0 bases and J by 2 bases, with 24 bases between them. This CDR3 spans 20 amino acids. The germline V gene has CDR1 LGHNA and CDR2 YSLEER. CDR3 in amino acids: CASSQDPLSGAGGTTDTQYF. Written as DNA, the CDR3 is TGCGCCAGCAGCCAAGACCCCCTATCAGGGGCTGGAGGAACCACAGATACGCAGTATTTT.

This clonotype has more than one count but fewer than ten. The V call is TRBV5-4, the J call TRBJ2-5; D possibly uses TRBD1 or TRBD2 (5 bases each). The CDR3 consists of 16 residues. Per germline, CDR1 SGHNT and CDR2 YYREEE (reference sequence). V was shortened by 0 bases and J by 4 bases, with 16 bases between the two germline ends. This chain's CDR3 is CASSLGTGTLGETQYF. As DNA, the CDR3 is TGTGCCAGCAGCTTGGGGACTGGGACCTTGGGAGAGACCCAGTACTTC.

This clonotype was seen more than once but under ten times. A junction boundary mismatches the germline segment, possibly from a read error. This chain joins TRBV7-2 and TRBJ2-3, with D perhaps TRBD2 (6 bases). Germline CDR1 is SGHTA and CDR2 is FQGNSA. This CDR3 is 12 amino acids long. CDR3 DNA sequence: TGTGCCAGCAGCCTAGCGTTAGGTACGCAGTATTTT. Amino acid sequence: CASSLALGTQYF.

This clonotype has just a few counts. V usage is TRBV5-4 and J usage is TRBJ2-5; TRBD2 aligns across 9 bases. Germline V CDR1 and CDR2: SGHNT, YYREEE (reference sequence). The V and J ends lost 2 bases and 5 bases, in that order; junction bases with no gene match: 16. The CDR3 extends over 18 amino acids. The CDR3 loop is CASSLFSGGKFKGETQYF. CDR3 DNA: TGTGCCAGCAGCTTATTTAGCGGGGGAAAATTCAAAGGGGAGACCCAGTACTTC.

The chain employs TRBV7-9 and TRBJ1-1; D is unclear. The CDR3 consists of 15 residues. Per the germline V gene, CDR1 is SEHNR and CDR2 is FQNEAQ (reference sequence). The ends were cut back, 3 bases at V and 4 bases at J, with 15 bases in the middle. The CDR3 reads CASSFGETLSTEAFF. For the CDR3, the DNA is TGTGCCAGCAGCTTCGGTGAGACACTATCCACTGAAGCTTTCTTT.

This clonotype was counted at least ten times. The V gene is TRBV10-3, the J gene TRBJ2-3, with D unresolved. Trimming removed 0 bases at V and 4 bases at J, with 2 bases between. Germline V CDR1 and CDR2: ENHRY, SYGVKD. The CDR3 extends over 12 amino acids. The CDR3, as DNA: TGTGCCATCAGTGAGTCAGCAGATACGCAGTATTTT. As protein: CAISESADTQYF.

This clonotype was detected only a few times. V is TRBV6-5 and J is TRBJ1-1, with D unclear. The CDR3 length is 14 residues. CDR1 and CDR2 from the germline V gene are MNHEY and SVGAGI. V lost 3 bases and J 5 bases, leaving 13 bases between the germline ends. CDR3 in DNA: TGTGCCAGCAGTTATTCGGGCCCTCTTACTGAAGCTTTCTTT. Translating it yields CASSYSGPLTEAFF.

This clonotype was detected only a few times. CDR3 nucleotide sequence: TGCAGCTTCAGGCTTACGAACACTGAAGCTTTCTTT. This translates into CSFRLTNTEAFF. The chain links TRBV29-1 to TRBJ1-1; no clear D. V was pared by 8 bases and J by 1 base, with 11 bases between. The CDR3 totals 12 residues. In germline, CDR1 is SQVTM, CDR2 ANQGSEA. The full variable domain, rest sourced from reference TRBV29-1 and TRBJ1-1, is SAVISQKPSRDICQRGTSLTIQCQVDSQVTMMFWYRQQPGQSLTLIATANQGSEATYESGFVIDKFPISRPNLTFSTLTVSNMSPEDSSIYLCSFRLTNTEAFFGQGTRLTVV.

This clonotype was observed a few times. V is TRBV7-9 and J is TRBJ2-3; D not resolved. The CDR3 is made up of 12 amino acids. V lost 3 bases and J lost 10, with 11 bases in between. The germline gives CDR1 SEHNR, CDR2 FQNEAQ (reference sequence). The CDR3 nucleotides read TGTGCCAGCAGCTTGTCCCCGGCGGCGCAGTATTTT. Translated, it gives CASSLSPAAQYF.

This clonotype has a handful of counts. The chain employs TRBV10-1 and TRBJ2-7, with D possibly matching TRBD1 (6 bases). Germline V gene lookup returns CDR1 WNHNN and CDR2 SYGVQD (reference sequence). This CDR3 spans 15 amino acids. The V end lost 3 bases, the J end lost 2 bases, and 14 bases lay between the germline ends. The CDR3 is CASSEGGDYTYEQYF. The CDR3 DNA reads as TGCGCCAGCAGTGAAGGGGGAGACTACACCTACGAGCAGTACTTC.

A few counts support this clonotype. The V call is TRBV7-2, the J call TRBJ2-5; TRBD1 agrees at 8 bases. The V gene end was trimmed by 2 bases and the J gene end by 5 bases; junction bases not matched to a gene: 10. CDR1 and CDR2 (germline): SGHTA, FQGNSA. CDR3 length: 16 residues. Here the CDR3 DNA reads TGTGCCAGCAGCTTATTCGTTCAGGGGGCAAGGGAGACCCAGTACTTC. Its translation: CASSLFVQGARETQYF.